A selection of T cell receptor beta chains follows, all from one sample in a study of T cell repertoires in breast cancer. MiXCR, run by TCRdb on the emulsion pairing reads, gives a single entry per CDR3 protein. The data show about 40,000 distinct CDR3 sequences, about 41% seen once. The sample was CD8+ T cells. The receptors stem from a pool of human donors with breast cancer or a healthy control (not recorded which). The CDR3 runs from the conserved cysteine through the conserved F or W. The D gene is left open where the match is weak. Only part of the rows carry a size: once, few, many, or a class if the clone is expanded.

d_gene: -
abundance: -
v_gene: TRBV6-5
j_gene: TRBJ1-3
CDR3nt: TGTGCCAGCAGTTACCAACGTCCAGGGACTGGAAACACCATATATTTT
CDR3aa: CASSYQRPGTGNTIYF

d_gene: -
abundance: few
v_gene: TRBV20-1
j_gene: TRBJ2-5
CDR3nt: TGCAGTGCTCAACTAGGGGTGACCCAGTACTTC
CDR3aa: CSAQLGVTQYF

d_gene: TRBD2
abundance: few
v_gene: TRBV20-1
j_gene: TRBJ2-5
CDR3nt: TGCAGTGCAGTCCAACTAGCGGGGGGGCAAATGGGGGTAGAGACCCAGTACTTC
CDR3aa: CSAVQLAGGQMGVETQYF

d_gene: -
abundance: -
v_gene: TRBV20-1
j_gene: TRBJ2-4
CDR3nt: TGCAGTGCTCTCTCGACGGGTCAAAACATTCAGTACTTC
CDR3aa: CSALSTGQNIQYF

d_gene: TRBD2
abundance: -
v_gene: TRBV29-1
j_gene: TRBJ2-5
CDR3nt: TGCAGCGTAGAAGCGGGGATAGAGACCCAGTACTTC
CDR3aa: CSVEAGIETQYF

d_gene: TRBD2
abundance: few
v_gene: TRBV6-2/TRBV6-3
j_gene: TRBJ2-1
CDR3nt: TGTGCCAGCAGTCTCCCTAGCGGGATTTCCTACAATGAGCAGTTCTTC
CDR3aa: CASSLPSGISYNEQFF

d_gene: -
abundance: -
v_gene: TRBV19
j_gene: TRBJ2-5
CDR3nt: TGTGCCAGTAGTATTTTTTCCCGGAAAGAGACCCAGTACTTC
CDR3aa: CASSIFSRKETQYF

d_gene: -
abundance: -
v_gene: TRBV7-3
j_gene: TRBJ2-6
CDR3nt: TGTGCCAGCAGCCCAGAGGCCTCTGGGGCCAACGTCCTGACTTTC
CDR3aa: CASSPEASGANVLTF

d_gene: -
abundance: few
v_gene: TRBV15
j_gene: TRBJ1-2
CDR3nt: TGTGCCACCAGCAGGCCCCCCTTCGGTGGCTACACCTTC
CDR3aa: CATSRPPFGGYTF

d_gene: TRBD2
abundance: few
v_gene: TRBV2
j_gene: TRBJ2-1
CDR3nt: TGTGCCGGGACTAGCGGGAGTGTACGTGAGCAGTTCTTC
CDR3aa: CAGTSGSVREQFF

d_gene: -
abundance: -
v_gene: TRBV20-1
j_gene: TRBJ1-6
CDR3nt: TGCAGTGGGGGAAGAGGGACCGCTAATTCACCCCTCCACTTT
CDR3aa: CSGGRGTANSPLHF

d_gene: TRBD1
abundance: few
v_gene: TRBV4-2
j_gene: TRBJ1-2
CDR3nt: TGTGCCAGCAGCCAAGGGGTTGGGACAGGGACCGGCTACACCTTC
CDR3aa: CASSQGVGTGTGYTF

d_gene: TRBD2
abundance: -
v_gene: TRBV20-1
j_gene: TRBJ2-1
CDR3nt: TGCAGTGCCCCTCCCCAGCGGGAGTATATGGGTGAGCAGTTCTTC
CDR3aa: CSAPPQREYMGEQFF

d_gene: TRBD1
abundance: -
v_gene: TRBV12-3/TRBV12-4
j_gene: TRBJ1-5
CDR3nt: TGTGCCAGCAGTTCAACCCCATGGACAGGAGGGAATCAGCCCCAGCATTTT
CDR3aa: CASSSTPWTGGNQPQHF

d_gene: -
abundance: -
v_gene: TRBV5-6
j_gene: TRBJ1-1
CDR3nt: TGTGCCAGCAGCCAGGTGAGGGGCACCGGGAACACTGAAGCTTTCTTT
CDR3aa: CASSQVRGTGNTEAFF

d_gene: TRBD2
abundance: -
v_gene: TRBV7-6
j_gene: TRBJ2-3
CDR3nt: TGTGCCAGCAGCTTAGCCCTAGCGGGAGTTGGAGATACGCAGTATTTT
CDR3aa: CASSLALAGVGDTQYF

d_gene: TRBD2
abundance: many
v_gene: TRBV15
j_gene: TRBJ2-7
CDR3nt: TGTGCCACCAGCATCACACTAGCGGGGCTCCAGGACGAGCAGTACTTC
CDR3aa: CATSITLAGLQDEQYF

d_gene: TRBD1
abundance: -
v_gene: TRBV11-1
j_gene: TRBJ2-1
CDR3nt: TGTGCCAGCAGCTTCGGTGAGGCAGGGGGCAATGAGCAGTTCTTC
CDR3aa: CASSFGEAGGNEQFF

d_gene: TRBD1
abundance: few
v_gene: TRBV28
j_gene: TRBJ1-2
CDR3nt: TGTGCCAGCAGTGTAGGGACAGACCCTAACTATGGCTACACCTTC
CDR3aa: CASSVGTDPNYGYTF

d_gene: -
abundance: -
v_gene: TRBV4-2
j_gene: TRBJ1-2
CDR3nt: TGTGCCAGCAACCCTATCATGTCACAGGGACGCTATGGCTACACCTTC
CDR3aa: CASNPIMSQGRYGYTF

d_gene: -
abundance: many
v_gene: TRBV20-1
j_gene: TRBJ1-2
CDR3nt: TGCAGTGCTGAGCGGGGAGGATCAGACTACACCTTC
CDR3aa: CSAERGGSDYTF

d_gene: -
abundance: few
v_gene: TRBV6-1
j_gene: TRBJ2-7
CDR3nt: TGTGCCAGCATTGAGTCGACCGGGTTCCCGTGGGAGCAGTACTTC
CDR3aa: CASIESTGFPWEQYF

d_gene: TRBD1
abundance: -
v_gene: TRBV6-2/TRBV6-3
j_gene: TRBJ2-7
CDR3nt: TGTGCCAGCAGCCGCGGACAGGGGATGATCTACGAGCAGTACTTC
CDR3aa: CASSRGQGMIYEQYF

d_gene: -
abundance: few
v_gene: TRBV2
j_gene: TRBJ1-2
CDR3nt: TGTGCCAGCAGTGAACGGGGGCTGACCTATGGCTACACCTTC
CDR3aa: CASSERGLTYGYTF

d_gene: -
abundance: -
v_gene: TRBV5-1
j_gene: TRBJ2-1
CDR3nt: TGCGCCAGCAGCTTGGCCTCAGAGGACAATGAGCAGTTCTTC
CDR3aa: CASSLASEDNEQFF

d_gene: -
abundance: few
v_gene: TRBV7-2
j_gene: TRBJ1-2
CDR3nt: TGTGCCAGCAGCATCAGGGGCAACTATGGCTACACCTTC
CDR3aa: CASSIRGNYGYTF